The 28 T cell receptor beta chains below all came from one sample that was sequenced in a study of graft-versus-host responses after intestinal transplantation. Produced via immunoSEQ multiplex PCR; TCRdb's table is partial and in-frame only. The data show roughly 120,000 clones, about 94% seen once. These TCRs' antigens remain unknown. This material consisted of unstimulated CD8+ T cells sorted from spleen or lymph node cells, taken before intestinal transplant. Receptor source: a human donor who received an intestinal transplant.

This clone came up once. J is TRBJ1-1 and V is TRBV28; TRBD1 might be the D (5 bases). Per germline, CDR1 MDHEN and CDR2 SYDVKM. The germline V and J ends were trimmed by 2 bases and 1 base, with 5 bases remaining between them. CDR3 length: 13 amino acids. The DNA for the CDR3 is TGTGCCAGCAGTTTAGGGACGAACACTGAAGCTTTCTTT. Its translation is CASSLGTNTEAFF.

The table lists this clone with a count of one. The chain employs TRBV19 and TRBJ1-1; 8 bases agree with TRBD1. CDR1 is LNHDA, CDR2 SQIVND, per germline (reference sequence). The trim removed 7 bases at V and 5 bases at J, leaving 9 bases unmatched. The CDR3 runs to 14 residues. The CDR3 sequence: CASMAGQGTTEAFF. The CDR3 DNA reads TGTGCCAGTATGGCCGGACAGGGAACGACTGAAGCTTTCTTT.

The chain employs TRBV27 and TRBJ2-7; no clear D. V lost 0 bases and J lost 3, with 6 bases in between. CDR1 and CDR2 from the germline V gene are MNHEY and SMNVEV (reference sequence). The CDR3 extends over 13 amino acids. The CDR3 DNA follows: TGTGCCAGCAGTTTATCCTACTTCTACGAGCAGTACTTC. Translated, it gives CASSLSYFYEQYF.

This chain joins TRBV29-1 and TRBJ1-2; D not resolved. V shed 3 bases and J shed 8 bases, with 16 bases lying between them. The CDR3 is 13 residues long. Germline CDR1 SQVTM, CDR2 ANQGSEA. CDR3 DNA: TGCAGCGTTGAGCCTCACCCTTCGAGGGGCTACACCTTC. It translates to CSVEPHPSRGYTF.

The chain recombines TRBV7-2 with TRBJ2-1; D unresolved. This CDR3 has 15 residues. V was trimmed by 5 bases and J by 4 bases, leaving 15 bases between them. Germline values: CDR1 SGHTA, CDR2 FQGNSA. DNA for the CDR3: TGTGCCAGCAGCCCCCGTTCAGACCAATACAATGAGCAGTTCTTC. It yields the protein CASSPRSDQYNEQFF.

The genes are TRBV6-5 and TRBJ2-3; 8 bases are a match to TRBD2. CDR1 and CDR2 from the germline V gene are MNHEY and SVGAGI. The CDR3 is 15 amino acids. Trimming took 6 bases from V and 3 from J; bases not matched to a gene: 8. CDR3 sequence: CASSPTSGATDTQYF. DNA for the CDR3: TGTGCCAGCAGCCCAACTAGCGGAGCTACAGATACGCAGTATTTT.

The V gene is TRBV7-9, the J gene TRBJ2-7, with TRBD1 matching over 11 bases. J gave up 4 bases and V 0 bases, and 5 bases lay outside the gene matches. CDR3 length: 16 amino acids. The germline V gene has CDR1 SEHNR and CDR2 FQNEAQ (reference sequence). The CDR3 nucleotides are TGTGCCAGCAGCTTAGCCGGGACAGGGGGGCATTACGAGCAGTACTTC. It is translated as CASSLAGTGGHYEQYF. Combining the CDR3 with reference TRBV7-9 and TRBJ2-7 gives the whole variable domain DTGVSQNPRHKITKRGQNVTFRCDPISEHNRLYWYRQTLGQGPEFLTYFQNEAQLEKSRLLSDRFSAERPKGSFSTLEIQRTEQGDSAMYLCASSLAGTGGHYEQYFGPGTRLTVT.

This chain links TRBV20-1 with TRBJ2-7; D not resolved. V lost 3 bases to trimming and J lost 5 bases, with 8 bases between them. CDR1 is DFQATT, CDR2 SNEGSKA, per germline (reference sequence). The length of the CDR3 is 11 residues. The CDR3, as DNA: TGCAGTGCTAGCCCTTCCAACGAGCAGTACTTC. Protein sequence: CSASPSNEQYF.

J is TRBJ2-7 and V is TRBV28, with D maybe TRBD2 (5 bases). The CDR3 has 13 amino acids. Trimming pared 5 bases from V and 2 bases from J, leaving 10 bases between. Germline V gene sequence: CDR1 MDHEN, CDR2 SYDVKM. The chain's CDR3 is CASSTLETYEQYF. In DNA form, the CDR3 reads TGTGCCAGCAGTACACTAGAAACCTACGAGCAGTACTTC.

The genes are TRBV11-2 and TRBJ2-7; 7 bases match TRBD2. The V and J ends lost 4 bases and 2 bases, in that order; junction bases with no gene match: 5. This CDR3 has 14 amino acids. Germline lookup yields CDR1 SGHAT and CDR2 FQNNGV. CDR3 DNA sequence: TGTGCCAGCAGCTCAGCGGGATACCCCTACGAGCAGTACTTC. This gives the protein CASSSAGYPYEQYF.

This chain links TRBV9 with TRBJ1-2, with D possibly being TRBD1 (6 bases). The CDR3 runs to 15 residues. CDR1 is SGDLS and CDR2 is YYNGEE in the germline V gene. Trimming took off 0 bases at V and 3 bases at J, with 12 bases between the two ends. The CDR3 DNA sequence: TGTGCCAGCAGCGTAGACGGGGGCGCCTACTATGGCTACACCTTC. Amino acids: CASSVDGGAYYGYTF.

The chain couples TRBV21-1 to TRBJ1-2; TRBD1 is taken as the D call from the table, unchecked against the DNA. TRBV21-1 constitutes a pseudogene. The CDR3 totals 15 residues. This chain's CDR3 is CASVSGGGGMHGYTF. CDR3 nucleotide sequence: TGTGCCAGCGTTTCAGGGGGCGGTGGTATGCATGGCTACACCTTC.

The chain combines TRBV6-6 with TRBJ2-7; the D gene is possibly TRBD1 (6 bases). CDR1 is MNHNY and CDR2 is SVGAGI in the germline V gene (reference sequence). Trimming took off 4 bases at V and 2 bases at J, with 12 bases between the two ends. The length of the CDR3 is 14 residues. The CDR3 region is CASSLRAGAYEQYF. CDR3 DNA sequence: TGTGCCAGCAGTTTAAGGGCAGGGGCCTACGAGCAGTACTTC.

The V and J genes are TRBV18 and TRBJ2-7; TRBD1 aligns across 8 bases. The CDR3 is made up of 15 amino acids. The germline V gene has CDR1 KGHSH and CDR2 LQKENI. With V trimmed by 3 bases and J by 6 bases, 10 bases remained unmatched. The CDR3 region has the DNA TGTGCCAGCTCACCTGAAACGACAGGGGCCGGCGAGCAGTACTTC. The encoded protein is CASSPETTGAGEQYF.

This CDR3 reads CASGTSPSNQPQHF. In nucleotides, the CDR3 is TGTGCCAGCGGGACCTCCCCTTCTAATCAGCCCCAGCATTTT. The V call is TRBV27, the J call TRBJ1-5; D is possibly TRBD1 (5 bases). CDR1 and CDR2 (germline): MNHEY, SMNVEV (reference sequence). V lost 8 bases to trimming and J lost 4 bases, with 15 bases between them. The CDR3 spans 14 residues.

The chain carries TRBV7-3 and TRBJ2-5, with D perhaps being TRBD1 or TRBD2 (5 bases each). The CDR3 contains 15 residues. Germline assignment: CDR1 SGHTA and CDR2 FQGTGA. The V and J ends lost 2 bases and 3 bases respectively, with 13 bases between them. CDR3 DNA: TGTGCCAGCAGCTTATGGGGGAACGGGGAAGAGACCCAGTACTTC. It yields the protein CASSLWGNGEETQYF.

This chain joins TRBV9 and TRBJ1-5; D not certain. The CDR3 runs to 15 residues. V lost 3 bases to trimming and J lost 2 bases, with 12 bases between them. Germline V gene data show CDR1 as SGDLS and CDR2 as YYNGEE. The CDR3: CASSAQEGGNQPQHF. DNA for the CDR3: TGTGCCAGCAGCGCCCAGGAGGGAGGCAATCAGCCCCAGCATTTT.

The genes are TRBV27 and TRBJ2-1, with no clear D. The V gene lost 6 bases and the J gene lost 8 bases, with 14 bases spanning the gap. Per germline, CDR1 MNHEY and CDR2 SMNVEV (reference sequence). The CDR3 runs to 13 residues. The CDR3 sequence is CASSPYDGHEQFF. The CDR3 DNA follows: TGTGCCAGCAGCCCCTACGACGGCCATGAGCAGTTCTTC.

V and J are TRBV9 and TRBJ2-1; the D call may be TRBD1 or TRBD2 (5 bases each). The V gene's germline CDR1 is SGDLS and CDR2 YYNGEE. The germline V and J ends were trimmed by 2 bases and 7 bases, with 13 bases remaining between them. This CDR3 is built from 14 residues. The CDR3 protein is CASSVYPEGNEQFF. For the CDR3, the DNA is TGTGCCAGCAGCGTCTATCCCGAGGGGAATGAGCAGTTCTTC.

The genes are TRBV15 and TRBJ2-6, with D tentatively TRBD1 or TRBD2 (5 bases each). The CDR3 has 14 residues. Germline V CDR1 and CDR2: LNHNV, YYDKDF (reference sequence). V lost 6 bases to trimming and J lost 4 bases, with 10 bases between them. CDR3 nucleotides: TGTGCCACCAGATCTGGGACCGGGGCCAACGTCCTGACTTTC. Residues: CATRSGTGANVLTF. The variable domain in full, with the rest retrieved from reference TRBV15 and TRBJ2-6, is DAMVIQNPRYQVTQFGKPVTLSCSQTLNHNVMYWYQQKSSQAPKLLFHYYDKDFNNEADTPDNFQSRRPNTSFCFLDIRSPGLGDTAMYLCATRSGTGANVLTFGAGSRLTVL.

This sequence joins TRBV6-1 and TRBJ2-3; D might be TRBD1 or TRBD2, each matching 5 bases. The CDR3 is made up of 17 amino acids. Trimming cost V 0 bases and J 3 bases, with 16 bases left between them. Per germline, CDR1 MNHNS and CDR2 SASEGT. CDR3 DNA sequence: TGTGCCAGCAGTGAAGCGCGAGGGTGGGGGTGGACAGATACGCAGTATTTT. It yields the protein CASSEARGWGWTDTQYF.

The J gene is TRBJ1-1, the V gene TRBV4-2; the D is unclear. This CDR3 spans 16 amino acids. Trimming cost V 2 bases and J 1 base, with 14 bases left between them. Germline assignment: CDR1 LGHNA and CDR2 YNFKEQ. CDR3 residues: CASSQSGPSSNTEAFF. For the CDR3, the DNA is TGTGCCAGCAGCCAATCCGGGCCCTCCTCGAACACTGAAGCTTTCTTT.

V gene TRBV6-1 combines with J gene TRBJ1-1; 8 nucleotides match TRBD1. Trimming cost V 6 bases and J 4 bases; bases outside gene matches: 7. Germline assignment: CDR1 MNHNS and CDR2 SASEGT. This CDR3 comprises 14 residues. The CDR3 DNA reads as TGTGCCAGCAGGGAGACAGGGGCTAGCACTGAAGCTTTCTTT. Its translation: CASRETGASTEAFF.

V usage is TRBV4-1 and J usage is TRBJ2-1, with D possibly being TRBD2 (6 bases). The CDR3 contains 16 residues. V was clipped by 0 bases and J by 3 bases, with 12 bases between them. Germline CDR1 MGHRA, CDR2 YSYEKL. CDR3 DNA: TGCGCCAGCAGCCAAGAACAAGAGACTAGCTACAATGAGCAGTTCTTC. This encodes CASSQEQETSYNEQFF.

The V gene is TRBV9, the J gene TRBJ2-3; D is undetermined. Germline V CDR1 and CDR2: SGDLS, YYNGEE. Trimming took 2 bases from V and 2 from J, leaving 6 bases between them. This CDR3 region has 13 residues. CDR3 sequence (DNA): TGTGCCAGCAGCGTTCTCCACACAGATACGCAGTATTTT. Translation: CASSVLHTDTQYF.

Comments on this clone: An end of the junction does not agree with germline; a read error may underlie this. The chain's CDR3 is CASSQEGGHMRIQPRHF. The CDR3 DNA reads as TGTGCCAGCAGCCAAGAGGGAGGGCATATGCGAATTCAGCCCCGGCATTTT. This chain links TRBV4-2 with TRBJ1-5; D gene uncertain. The V gene's germline CDR1 is LGHNA and CDR2 YNFKEQ. CDR3 length: 17 residues.

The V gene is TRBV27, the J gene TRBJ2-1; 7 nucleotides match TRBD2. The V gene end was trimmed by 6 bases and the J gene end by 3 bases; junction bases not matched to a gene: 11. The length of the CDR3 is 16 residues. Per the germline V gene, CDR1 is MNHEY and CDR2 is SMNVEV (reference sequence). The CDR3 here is CASSRNPGLRYNEQFF. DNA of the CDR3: TGTGCCAGCAGCAGAAATCCGGGACTACGCTACAATGAGCAGTTCTTC.

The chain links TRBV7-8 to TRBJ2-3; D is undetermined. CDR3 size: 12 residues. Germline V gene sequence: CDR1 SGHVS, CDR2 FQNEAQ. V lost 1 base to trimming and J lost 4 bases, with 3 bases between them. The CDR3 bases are TGTGCCAGCAGCTTAGTTTCAGATACGCAGTATTTT. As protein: CASSLVSDTQYF.